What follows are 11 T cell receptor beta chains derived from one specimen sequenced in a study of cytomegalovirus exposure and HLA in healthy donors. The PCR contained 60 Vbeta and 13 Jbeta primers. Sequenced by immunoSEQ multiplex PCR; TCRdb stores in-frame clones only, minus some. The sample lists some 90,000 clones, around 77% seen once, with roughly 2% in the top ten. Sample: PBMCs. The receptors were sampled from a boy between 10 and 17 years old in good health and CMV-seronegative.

CDR3 region: CASSGQPTDRDYEQYF. As DNA, the CDR3 is TGCGCCAGCTCGGGACAGCCAACCGACCGCGACTACGAGCAGTACTTC. V is TRBV10-1 and J is TRBJ2-7; 7 bases agree with TRBD1. The CDR3 sequence is 16 residues long. The V segment lost 8 bases and the J segment 3 bases; nucleotides outside the gene matches: 16. Germline V gene sequence: CDR1 WNHNN, CDR2 SYGVQD (reference sequence).

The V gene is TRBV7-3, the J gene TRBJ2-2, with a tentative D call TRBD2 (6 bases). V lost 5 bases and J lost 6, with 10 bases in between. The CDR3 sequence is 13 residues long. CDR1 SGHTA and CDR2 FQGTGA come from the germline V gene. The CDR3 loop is CASSPQRAGELFF. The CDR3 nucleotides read TGTGCCAGCAGCCCCCAGCGGGCCGGGGAGCTGTTTTTT.

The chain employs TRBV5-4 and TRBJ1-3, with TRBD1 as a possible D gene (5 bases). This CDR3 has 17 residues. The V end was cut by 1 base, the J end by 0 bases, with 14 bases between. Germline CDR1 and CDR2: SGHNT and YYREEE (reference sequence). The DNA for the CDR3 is TGTGCCAGCAGCTTGTTTATAGGGGAGGACTCTGGAAACACCATATATTTT. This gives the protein CASSLFIGEDSGNTIYF.

CDR3: CASSPDSGTGNTIYF. CDR3 in DNA: TGTGCCAGCAGCCCGGACTCGGGCACTGGAAACACCATATATTTT. V usage is TRBV4-2 and J usage is TRBJ1-3; D unresolved. The CDR3 is 15 residues long. V gave up 4 bases and J gave up 2 bases, with 12 bases separating them. From germline, CDR1 is LGHNA and CDR2 YNFKEQ.

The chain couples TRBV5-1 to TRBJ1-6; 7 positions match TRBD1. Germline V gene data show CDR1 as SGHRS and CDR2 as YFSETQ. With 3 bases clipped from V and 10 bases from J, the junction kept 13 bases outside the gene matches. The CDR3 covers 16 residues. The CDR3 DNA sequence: TGCGCCAGCAGCTCAACGTCCCGGGACAGAGTCTCACCCCTCCACTTT. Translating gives CASSSTSRDRVSPLHF.

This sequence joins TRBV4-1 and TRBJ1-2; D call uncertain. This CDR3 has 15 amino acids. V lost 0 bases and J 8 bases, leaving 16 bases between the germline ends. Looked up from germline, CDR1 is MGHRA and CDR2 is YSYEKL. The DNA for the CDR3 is TGCGCCAGCAGCCAAGAAGGAGGGCCAGTCGAGGGCTACACCTTC. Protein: CASSQEGGPVEGYTF.

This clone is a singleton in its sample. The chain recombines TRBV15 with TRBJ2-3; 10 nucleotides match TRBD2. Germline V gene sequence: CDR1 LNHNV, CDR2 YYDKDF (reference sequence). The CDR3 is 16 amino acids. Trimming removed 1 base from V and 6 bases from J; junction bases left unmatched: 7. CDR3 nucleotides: TGTGCCACCAGCAGAGTAAGCGGGGGGGCCGCCGATACGCAGTATTTT. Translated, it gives CATSRVSGGAADTQYF. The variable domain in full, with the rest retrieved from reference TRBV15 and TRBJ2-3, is DAMVIQNPRYQVTQFGKPVTLSCSQTLNHNVMYWYQQKSSQAPKLLFHYYDKDFNNEADTPDNFQSRRPNTSFCFLDIRSPGLGDTAMYLCATSRVSGGAADTQYFGPGTRLTVL.

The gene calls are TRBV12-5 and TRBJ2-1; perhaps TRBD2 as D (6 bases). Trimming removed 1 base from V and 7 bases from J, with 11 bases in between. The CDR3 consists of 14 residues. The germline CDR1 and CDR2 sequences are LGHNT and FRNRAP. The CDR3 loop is CASGLGGTWNEQFF. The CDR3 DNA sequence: TGTGCTAGTGGTTTGGGTGGGACTTGGAATGAGCAGTTCTTC.

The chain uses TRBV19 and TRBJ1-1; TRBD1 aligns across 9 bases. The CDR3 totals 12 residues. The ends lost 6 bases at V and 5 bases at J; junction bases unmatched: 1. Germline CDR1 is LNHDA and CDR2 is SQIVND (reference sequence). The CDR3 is CASRQGATEAFF. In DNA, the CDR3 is TGTGCCAGTAGACAGGGGGCGACTGAAGCTTTCTTT.

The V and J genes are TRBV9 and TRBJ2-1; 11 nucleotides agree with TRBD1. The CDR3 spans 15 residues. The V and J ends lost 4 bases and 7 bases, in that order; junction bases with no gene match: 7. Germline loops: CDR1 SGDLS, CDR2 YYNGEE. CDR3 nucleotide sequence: TGTGCCAGCAGCCTCCGGGGACAGGGGGTGAATGAGCAGTTCTTC. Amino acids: CASSLRGQGVNEQFF.

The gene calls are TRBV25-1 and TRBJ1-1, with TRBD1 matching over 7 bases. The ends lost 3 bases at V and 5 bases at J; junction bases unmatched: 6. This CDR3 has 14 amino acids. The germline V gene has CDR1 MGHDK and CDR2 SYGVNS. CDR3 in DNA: TGTGCCAGCAGTGACCAGGGGGTGGGTACTGAAGCTTTCTTT. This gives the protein CASSDQGVGTEAFF. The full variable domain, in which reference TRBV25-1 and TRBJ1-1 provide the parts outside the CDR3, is EADIYQTPRYLVIGTGKKITLECSQTMGHDKMYWYQQDPGMELHLIHYSYGVNSTEKGDLSSESTVSRIRTEHFPLTLESARPSHTSQYLCASSDQGVGTEAFFGQGTRLTVV.